The 9 T cell receptor beta chains below all came from one sample that was sequenced in a study of molecular identifiers for immune sequencing clone quantification. TCRdb re-called the PCR reads with MiXCR, one entry per CDR3 protein. The table includes about 640,000 distinct CDR3 sequences, 20% detected once. Material for sequencing was naive CD8+ T cells from blood, with Jurkat cell RNA spiked in. The subset here: FACS-sorted CD8+CD4-CCR7+CD45RA+ naive T cells. Source of these receptors: a human donor in good health. Some libraries in this study had Jurkat cell RNA spiked in.

The chain couples TRBV5-1 to TRBJ1-1; a weak D match, TRBD1 (5 bases). CDR3 length: 14 residues. CDR1 SGHRS and CDR2 YFSETQ come from the germline V gene. V dropped 0 bases and J dropped 8 bases, with 14 bases sitting between them. CDR3 sequence: CASSLGGTGGEAFF. CDR3 sequence (DNA): TGCGCCAGCAGCTTGGGGGGGACTGGGGGGGAAGCTTTCTTT.

The rearrangement links TRBV6-1 to TRBJ2-3; 7 bases map to TRBD1. The CDR3 contains 15 residues. The junction had 4 bases not matched to a gene; V was cut back by 4 bases and J by 0 bases. From germline, CDR1 is MNHNS and CDR2 SASEGT. This CDR3 is CASSGQGWSTDTQYF. CDR3 in DNA: TGTGCCAGCAGTGGACAGGGTTGGAGCACAGATACGCAGTATTTT.

This clonotype was counted at least ten times. The rearrangement uses TRBV11-3 and TRBJ2-7, with 13 positions matching TRBD2. V dropped 5 bases and J dropped 7; count of bases not matched to a gene: 5. The CDR3 has 14 residues. Germline V gives CDR1 SGHNT, CDR2 YENEEA. The CDR3 protein is CASSAPGLAGEQYF. The CDR3 coding sequence is TGTGCCAGCAGCGCGCCGGGACTAGCGGGGGAGCAGTACTTC.

This clonotype was seen many times. This sequence joins TRBV4-3 and TRBJ2-1; TRBD2 is a possible D gene (6 bases). Germline loops: CDR1 LGHNA, CDR2 YSLEER. Trimming removed 1 base at V and 7 bases at J, with 23 bases between. The CDR3 extends over 18 amino acids. The DNA for the CDR3 is TGCGCCAGCAGCCAAGCCCCCCTAGCTCGGGAGCCAGGGAATGAGCAGTTCTTC. The encoded protein is CASSQAPLAREPGNEQFF.

Note on this clonotype: A clone one base away is much larger, so this may be a read error. The chain is built from TRBV2 and TRBJ1-1; D perhaps matches TRBD1 (5 bases). Germline CDR1 SNHLY, CDR2 FYNNEI. The CDR3 loop spans 13 amino acids. The CDR3, as DNA: TGTGCCGGCAGTGAGGGGAGTCGGACTGAAGCTTTCTTT. The encoded protein is CAGSEGSRTEAFF.

This clonotype was counted ten times or more. This sequence joins TRBV20-1 and TRBJ2-7; 10 nucleotides line up with TRBD1. Losses at the gene ends were 0 bases for V and 3 bases for J; bases not matched to a gene: 8. Germline-derived CDR1 and CDR2 are DFQATT and SNEGSKA (reference sequence). CDR3 length equals 16 residues. In DNA, the CDR3 is TGCAGTGCTAGAGACGGTTCGGGACAGGGGATCTACGAGCAGTACTTC. Translation gives CSARDGSGQGIYEQYF.

Concerning this clonotype itself: A single base separates this from a much larger clone, so it may be a read error. The V call is TRBV12-3 or TRBV12-4, the J call TRBJ2-3, with 10 bases that match TRBD2. This CDR3 contains 16 residues. V shed 5 bases, J shed 2 bases, and the junction held 7 bases outside the gene matches. The CDR3 protein is CASSLRTSGYTDTQYF. CDR3 nucleotides: TGTGCCAGCAGTCTTAGGACTAGCGGCTACACAGATACGCAGTATTTT.

The table lists this clonotype with many counts. The gene calls are TRBV7-2 and TRBJ2-7, with D perhaps TRBD1 or TRBD2 (5 bases each). The germline V gene has CDR1 SGHTA and CDR2 FQGNSA. The CDR3 spans 13 residues. The V and J ends lost 5 bases and 2 bases respectively, with 10 bases between them. CDR3 in amino acids: CASSPPGPYEQYF. CDR3 coding DNA: TGTGCCAGCAGCCCGCCGGGGCCCTACGAGCAGTACTTC.

This clonotype occurred many times. The chain uses TRBV28 and TRBJ1-1; maybe TRBD1 (5 bases). CDR3 length equals 14 residues. The germline V gene has CDR1 MDHEN and CDR2 SYDVKM. V shed 2 bases and J shed 5 bases, with 12 bases lying between them. The CDR3 reads CASSLNLGGTEAFF. The CDR3 coding sequence is TGTGCCAGCAGTTTAAATCTGGGGGGAACTGAAGCTTTCTTT. The complete variable domain, with remaining parts taken from reference TRBV28 and TRBJ1-1, reads DVKVTQSSRYLVKRTGEKVFLECVQDMDHENMFWYRQDPGLGLRLIYFSYDVKMKEKGDIPEGYSVSREKKERFSLILESASTNQTSMYLCASSLNLGGTEAFFGQGTRLTVV.